This record looks at one T cell receptor beta chain sequence and its context. Here immunoSEQ multiplex PCR was the method, and the copy in TCRdb shows in-frame clones only, minus some. Among about 270,000 clones listed, roughly four fifths were seen once. This entry belongs to a study of cytotoxic CD8 clonotypes in ibrutinib-treated CLL. V lost 5 bases and J lost 0; bases outside the gene matches: 3. This CDR3 has 14 amino acids. The germline CDR1 and CDR2 sequences are MNHEY and SMNVEV (reference sequence). The V gene is TRBV27, the J gene TRBJ1-1; 7 nucleotides line up with TRBD1. The input for sequencing was PBMCs, taken at disease progression, from a patient treated with ibrutinib. The sequence derives from a human donor with chronic lymphocytic leukemia. This chain's CDR3 is CASSPTGMNTEAFF. CDR3 DNA: TGTGCCAGCAGTCCGACAGGGATGAACACTGAAGCTTTCTTT.